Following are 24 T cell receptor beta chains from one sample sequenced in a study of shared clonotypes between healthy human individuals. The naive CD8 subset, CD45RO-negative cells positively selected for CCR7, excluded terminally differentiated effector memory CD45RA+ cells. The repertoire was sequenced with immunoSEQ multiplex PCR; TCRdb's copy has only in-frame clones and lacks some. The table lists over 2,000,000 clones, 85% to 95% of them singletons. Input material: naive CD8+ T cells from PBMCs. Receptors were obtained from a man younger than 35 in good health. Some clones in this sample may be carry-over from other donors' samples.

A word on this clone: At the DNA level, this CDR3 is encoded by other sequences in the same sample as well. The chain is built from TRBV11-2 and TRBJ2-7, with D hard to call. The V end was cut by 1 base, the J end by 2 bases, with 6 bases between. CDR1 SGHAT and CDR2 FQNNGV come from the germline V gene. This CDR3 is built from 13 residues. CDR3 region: CASSLGSTYEQYF. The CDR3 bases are TGTGCCAGCAGCTTAGGGTCAACCTACGAGCAGTACTTC.

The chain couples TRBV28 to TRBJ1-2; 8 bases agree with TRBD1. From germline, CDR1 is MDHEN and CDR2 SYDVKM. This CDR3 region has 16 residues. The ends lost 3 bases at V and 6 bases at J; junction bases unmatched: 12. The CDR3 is CASSFVTKQGVHGYTF. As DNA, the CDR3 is TGTGCCAGCAGTTTCGTGACTAAACAGGGGGTCCATGGCTACACCTTC.

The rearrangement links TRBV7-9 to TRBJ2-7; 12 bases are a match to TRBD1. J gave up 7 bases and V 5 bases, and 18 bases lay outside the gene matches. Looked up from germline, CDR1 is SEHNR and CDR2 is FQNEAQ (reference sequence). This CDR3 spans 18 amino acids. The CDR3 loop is CASSRPGQGAAPTGEQYF. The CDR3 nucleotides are TGTGCCAGCAGCCGACCGGGACAGGGGGCCGCTCCTACGGGAGAGCAGTACTTC.

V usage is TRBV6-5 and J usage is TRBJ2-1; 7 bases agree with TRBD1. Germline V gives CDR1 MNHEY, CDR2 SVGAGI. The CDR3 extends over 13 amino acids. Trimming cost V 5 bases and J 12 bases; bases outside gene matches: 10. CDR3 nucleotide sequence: TGTGCCAGCAGTCCTCGACAGGGAGCAGCGCAGTTCTTC. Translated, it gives CASSPRQGAAQFF.

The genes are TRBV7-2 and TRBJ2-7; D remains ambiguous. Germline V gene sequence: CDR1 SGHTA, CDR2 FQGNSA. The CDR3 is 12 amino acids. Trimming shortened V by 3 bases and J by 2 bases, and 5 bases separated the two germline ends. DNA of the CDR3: TGTGCCAGCAGCTTCGGTGCCTACGAGCAGTACTTC. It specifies CASSFGAYEQYF.

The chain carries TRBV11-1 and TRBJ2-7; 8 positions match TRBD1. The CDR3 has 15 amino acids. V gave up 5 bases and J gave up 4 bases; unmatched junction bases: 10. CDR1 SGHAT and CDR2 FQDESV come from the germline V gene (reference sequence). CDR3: CASSQAGQGRYEQYF. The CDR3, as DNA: TGTGCCAGCAGCCAGGCTGGACAGGGCCGATACGAGCAGTACTTC.

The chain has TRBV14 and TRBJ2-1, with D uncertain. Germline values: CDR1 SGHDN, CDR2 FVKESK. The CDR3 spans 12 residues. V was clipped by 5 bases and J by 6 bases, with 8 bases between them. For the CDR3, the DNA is TGTGCCAGCAGCGAACGACCCAATGAGCAGTTCTTC. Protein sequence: CASSERPNEQFF.

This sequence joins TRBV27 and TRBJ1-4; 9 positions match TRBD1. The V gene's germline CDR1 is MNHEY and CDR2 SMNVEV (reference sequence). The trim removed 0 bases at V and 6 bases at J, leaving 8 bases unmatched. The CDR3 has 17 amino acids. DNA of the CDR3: TGTGCCAGCAGTTTATCGAATTTCGGGACAGGGTATGAAAAACTGTTTTTT. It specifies CASSLSNFGTGYEKLFF.

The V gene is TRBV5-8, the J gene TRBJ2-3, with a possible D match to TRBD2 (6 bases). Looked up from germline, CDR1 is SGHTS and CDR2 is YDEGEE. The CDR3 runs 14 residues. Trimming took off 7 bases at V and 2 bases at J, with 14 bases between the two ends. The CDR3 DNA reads TGTGCCAGCGTTCCGGGAGTGAACACAGATACGCAGTATTTT. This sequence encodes CASVPGVNTDTQYF.

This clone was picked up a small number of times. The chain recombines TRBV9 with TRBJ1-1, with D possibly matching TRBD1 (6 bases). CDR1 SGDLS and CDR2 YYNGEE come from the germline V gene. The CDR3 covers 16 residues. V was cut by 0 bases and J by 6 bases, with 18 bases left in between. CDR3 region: CASSVVQGHLSPEAFF. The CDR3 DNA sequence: TGTGCCAGCAGCGTAGTACAGGGACACCTATCTCCTGAAGCTTTCTTT.

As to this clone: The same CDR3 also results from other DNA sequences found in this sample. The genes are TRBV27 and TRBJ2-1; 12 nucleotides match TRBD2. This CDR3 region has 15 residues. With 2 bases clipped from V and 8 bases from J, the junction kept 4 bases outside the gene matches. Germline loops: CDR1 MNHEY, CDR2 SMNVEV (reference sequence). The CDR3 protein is CASSLLAGGWDEQFF. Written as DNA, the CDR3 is TGTGCCAGCAGTTTACTAGCGGGAGGGTGGGATGAGCAGTTCTTC.

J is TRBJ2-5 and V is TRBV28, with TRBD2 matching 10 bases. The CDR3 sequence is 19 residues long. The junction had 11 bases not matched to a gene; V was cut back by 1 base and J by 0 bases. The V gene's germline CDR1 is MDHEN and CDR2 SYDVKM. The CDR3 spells CASSLSPLKSGRDQETQYF. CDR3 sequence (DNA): TGTGCCAGCAGTTTATCCCCCCTCAAAAGCGGGAGGGACCAAGAGACCCAGTACTTC.

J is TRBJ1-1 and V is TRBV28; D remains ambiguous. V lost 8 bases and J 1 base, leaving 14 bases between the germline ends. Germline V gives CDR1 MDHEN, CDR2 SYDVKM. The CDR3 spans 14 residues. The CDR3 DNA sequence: TGTGCCAGCGGACCCCTCGGGAGGAACACTGAAGCTTTCTTT. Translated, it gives CASGPLGRNTEAFF.

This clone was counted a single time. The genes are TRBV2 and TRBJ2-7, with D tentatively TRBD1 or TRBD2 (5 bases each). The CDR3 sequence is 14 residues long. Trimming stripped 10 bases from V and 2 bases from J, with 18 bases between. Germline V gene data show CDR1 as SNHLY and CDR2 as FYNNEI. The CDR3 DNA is TGTGCCATCGCAGCCGGGACGGAGACCTACGAGCAGTACTTC. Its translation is CAIAAGTETYEQYF.

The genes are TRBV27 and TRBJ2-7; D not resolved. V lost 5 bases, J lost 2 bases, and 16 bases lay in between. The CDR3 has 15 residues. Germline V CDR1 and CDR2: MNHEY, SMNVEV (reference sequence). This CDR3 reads CASSGKQLPTYEQYF. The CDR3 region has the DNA TGTGCCAGCAGTGGGAAGCAGCTACCCACCTACGAGCAGTACTTC.

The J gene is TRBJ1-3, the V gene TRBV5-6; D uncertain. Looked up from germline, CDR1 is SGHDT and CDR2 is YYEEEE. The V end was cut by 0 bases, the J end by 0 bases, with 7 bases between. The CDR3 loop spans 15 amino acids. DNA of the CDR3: TGTGCCAGCAGCTTGGGGGTTCGCTCTGGAAACACCATATATTTT. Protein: CASSLGVRSGNTIYF. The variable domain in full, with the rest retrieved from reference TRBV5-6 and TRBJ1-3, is DAGVTQSPTHLIKTRGQQVTLRCSPKSGHDTVSWYQQALGQGPQFIFQYYEEEERQRGNFPDRFSGHQFPNYSSELNVNALLLGDSALYLCASSLGVRSGNTIYFGEGSWLTVV.

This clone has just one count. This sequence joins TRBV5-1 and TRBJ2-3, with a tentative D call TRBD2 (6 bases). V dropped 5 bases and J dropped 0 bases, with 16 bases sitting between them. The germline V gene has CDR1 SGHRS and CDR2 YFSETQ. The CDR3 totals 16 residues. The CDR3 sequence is CASRTPGLISTDTQYF. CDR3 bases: TGCGCCAGCAGGACTCCGGGACTTATTAGCACAGATACGCAGTATTTT.

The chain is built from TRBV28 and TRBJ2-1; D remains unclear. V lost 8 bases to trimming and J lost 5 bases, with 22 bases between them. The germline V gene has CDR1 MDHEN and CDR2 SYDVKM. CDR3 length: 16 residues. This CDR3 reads CASGSASFRANNEQFF. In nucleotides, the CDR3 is TGTGCCAGCGGATCGGCCTCCTTCCGTGCTAACAATGAGCAGTTCTTC.

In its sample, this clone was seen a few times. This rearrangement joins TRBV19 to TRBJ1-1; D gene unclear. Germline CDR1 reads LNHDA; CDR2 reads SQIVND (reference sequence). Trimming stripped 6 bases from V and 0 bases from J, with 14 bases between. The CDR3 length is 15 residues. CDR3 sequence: CASSYGIGMNTEAFF. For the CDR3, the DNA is TGTGCCAGTAGCTACGGGATCGGAATGAACACTGAAGCTTTCTTT.

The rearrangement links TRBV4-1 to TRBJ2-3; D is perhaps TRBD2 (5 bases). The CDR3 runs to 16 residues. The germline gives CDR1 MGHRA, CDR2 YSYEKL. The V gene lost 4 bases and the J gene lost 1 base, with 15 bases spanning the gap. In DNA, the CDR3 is TGCGCCAGCAGCCTAAAGTCGGGGTTCCGCACAGATACGCAGTATTTT. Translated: CASSLKSGFRTDTQYF.

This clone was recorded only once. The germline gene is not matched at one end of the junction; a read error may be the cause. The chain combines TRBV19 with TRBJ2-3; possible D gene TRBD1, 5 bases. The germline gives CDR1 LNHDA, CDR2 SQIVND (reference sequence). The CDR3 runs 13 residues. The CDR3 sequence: CACRQTSTDTQYF. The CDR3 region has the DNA TGTGCCTGTAGACAGACTAGCACAGATACGCAGTATTTT.

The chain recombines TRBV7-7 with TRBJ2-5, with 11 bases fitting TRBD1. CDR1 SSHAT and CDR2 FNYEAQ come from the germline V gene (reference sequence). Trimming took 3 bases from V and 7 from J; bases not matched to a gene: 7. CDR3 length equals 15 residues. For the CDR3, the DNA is TGTGCCAGCAGCTTGGGACAGGGGGTAATATCGACCCAGTACTTC. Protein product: CASSLGQGVISTQYF.

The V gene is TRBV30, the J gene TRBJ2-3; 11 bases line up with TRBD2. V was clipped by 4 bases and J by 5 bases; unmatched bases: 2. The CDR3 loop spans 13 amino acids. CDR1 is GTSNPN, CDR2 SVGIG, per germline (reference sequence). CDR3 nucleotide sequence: TGTGCCTGGACTGGACTAGCGGGAGATACGCAGTATTTT. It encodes CAWTGLAGDTQYF.

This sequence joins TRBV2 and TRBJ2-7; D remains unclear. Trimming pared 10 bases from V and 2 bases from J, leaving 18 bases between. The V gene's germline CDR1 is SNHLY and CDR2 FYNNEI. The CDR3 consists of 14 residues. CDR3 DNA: TGTGCCACCAAAAGTGGGAAGTCCGCCTACGAGCAGTACTTC. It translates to CATKSGKSAYEQYF.